The rows below give T cell receptor beta chains drawn from one sample of a study of T cells in Graves' hyperthyroidism and ophthalmopathy. TCRdb passed the multiplex PCR reads through MiXCR, listing each CDR3 protein once. The sample shows roughly 510,000 distinct CDR3 sequences, approximately 48% of them seen only once. The sequenced sample was peripheral blood or thyroid tissue (not recorded which). These receptors were taken from an adult woman with Graves' disease, either hyperthyroidism or ophthalmopathy (not recorded which). Both conserved end residues are part of each CDR3. Fields, in order: V gene, J gene, CDR3 protein.

>TRBV4-3|TRBJ1-2
CASSQEGGQVYGYTF
>TRBV20-1|TRBJ1-2
CSASFQFNYGYTF
>TRBV7-6|TRBJ2-5
CASSKGQGARETQYF
>TRBV29-1|TRBJ1-2
CSAGEGQETNYGYTF
>TRBV5-1|TRBJ2-7
CASSLGQAANEQYF
>TRBV2|TRBJ1-1
CASRAQVNTEAFF
>TRBV9|TRBJ2-5
CASRVWSTAQETQYF
>TRBV11-1|TRBJ2-7
CASKNLAGVWPYEQYF
>TRBV29-1|TRBJ2-7
CSVGTGPSYEQYF
>TRBV20-1|TRBJ1-5
CSARGDRDVYEHF
>TRBV20-1|TRBJ2-7
CSAKAGSSYEQYF
>TRBV7-9|TRBJ2-7
CASSLPIPYEQYF
>TRBV15|TRBJ2-5
CATSRDQGWLAQYQETQYF
>TRBV10-3|TRBJ1-1
CAISPNTGANTEAFF
>TRBV20-1|TRBJ1-1
CSARLPSGNTFF
>TRBV7-9|TRBJ2-5
CASSLQTGNQETQYF
>TRBV19|TRBJ2-2
CASSIQGNGLFF
>TRBV7-9|TRBJ1-4
CASSIGQGSLFF
>TRBV4-3|TRBJ2-2
CASSHRAGANTGELFF
>TRBV19|TRBJ2-7
CASSVLLAGVDYEQYF
>TRBV13|TRBJ2-6
CASSRAGANVLTF
>TRBV20-1|TRBJ2-7
CSARKSGSLEQYF
>TRBV15|TRBJ1-2
CATRRNREHFYGYTF
>TRBV10-3|TRBJ1-1
CAISGNTEAFF
>TRBV25-1|TRBJ1-1
CASSKIRGETEAFF
>TRBV7-8|TRBJ2-7
CASSLEENQPQQYF
>TRBV9|TRBJ1-1
CASSVEGGGTEAFF
>TRBV10-2|TRBJ2-7
CASSESLAGGYEQYF
>TRBV5-4|TRBJ1-6
CASSTGTGSSYNSPLHF
>TRBV15|TRBJ1-5
CATRGDRTNQPQHF
>TRBV6-1|TRBJ1-2
CASSQDGGTGNYGYTF
>TRBV9|TRBJ1-5
CASSVGARGDQPQHF
>TRBV7-2|TRBJ1-5
CASSFVPNQPQHF
>TRBV29-1|TRBJ2-5
CSVDERLGETQYF
>TRBV7-2|TRBJ1-3
CASSLAQGGPNTIYF
>TRBV2|TRBJ1-1
CASSLQGTNEAFF
>TRBV7-6|TRBJ1-2
CASSPIVDNYGYTF